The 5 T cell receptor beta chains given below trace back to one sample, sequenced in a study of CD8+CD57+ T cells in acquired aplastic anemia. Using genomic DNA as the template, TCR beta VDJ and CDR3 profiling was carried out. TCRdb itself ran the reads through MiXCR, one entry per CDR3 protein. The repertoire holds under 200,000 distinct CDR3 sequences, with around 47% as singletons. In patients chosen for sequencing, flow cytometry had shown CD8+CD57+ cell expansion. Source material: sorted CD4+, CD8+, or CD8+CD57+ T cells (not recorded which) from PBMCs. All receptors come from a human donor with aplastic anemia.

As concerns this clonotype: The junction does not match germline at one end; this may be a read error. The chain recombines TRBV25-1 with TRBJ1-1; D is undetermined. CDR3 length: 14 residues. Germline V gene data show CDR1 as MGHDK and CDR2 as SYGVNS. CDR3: CASSSSGVNTETFF. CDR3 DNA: TGTGCCAGCAGCTCCTCTGGCGTCAACACTGAAACTTTCTTT.

CDR3 loop: CSVPTTGRGPEAFF. The DNA of the CDR3 is TGCAGCGTCCCCACGACAGGCCGGGGACCAGAAGCTTTCTTT. V usage is TRBV29-1 and J usage is TRBJ1-1; TRBD1 might be the D (6 bases). Germline CDR1 reads SQVTM; CDR2 reads ANQGSEA. V dropped 6 bases and J dropped 8 bases, with 22 bases sitting between them. The CDR3 covers 14 residues.

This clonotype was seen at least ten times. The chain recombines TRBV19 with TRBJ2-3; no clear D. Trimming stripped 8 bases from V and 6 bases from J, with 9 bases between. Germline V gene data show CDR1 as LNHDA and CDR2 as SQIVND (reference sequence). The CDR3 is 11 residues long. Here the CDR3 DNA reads TGTGCCAGTTCCTACATGGATACGCAGTATTTT. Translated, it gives CASSYMDTQYF.

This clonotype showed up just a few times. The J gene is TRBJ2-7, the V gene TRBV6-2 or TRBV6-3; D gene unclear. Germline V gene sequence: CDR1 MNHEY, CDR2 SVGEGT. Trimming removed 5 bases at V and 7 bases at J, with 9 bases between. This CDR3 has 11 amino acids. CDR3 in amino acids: CASSLYREQYF. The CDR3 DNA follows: TGTGCCAGCAGTCTTTATAGAGAGCAGTACTTC.

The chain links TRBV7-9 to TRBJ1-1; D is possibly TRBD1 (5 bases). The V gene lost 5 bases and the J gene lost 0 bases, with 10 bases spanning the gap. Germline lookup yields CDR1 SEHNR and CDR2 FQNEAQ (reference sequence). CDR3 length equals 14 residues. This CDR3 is CASSPLTVNTEAFF. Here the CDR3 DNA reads TGTGCCAGCAGCCCCTTGACAGTGAACACTGAAGCTTTCTTT. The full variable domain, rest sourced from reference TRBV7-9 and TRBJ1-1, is DTGVSQNPRHKITKRGQNVTFRCDPISEHNRLYWYRQTLGQGPEFLTYFQNEAQLEKSRLLSDRFSAERPKGSFSTLEIQRTEQGDSAMYLCASSPLTVNTEAFFGQGTRLTVV.